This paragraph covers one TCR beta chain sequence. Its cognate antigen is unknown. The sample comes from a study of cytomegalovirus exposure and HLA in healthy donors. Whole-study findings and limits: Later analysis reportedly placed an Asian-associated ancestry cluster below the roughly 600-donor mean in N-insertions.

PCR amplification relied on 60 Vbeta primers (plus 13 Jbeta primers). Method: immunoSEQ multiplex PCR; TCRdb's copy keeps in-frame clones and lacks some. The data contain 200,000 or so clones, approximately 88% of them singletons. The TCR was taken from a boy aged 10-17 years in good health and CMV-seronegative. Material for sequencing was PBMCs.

The CDR3 here is CASSADSRAEAFF. In DNA, the CDR3 is TGTGCCAGCAGCGCAGATTCCAGGGCTGAAGCTTTCTTT. V and J are TRBV9 and TRBJ1-1; a weak D match, TRBD1 (5 bases). The length of the CDR3 is 13 residues. The germline gives CDR1 SGDLS, CDR2 YYNGEE. V shed 3 bases and J shed 6 bases, with 12 bases lying between them.